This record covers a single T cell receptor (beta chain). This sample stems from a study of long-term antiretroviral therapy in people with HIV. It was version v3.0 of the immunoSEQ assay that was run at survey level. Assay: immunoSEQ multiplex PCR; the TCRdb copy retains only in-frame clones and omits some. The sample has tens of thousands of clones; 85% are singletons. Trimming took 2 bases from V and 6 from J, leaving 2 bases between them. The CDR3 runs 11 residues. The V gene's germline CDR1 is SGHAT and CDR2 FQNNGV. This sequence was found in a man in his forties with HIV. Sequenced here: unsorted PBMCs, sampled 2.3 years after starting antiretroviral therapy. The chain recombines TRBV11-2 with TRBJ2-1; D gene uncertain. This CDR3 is CASSLSNEQFF. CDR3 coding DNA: TGTGCCAGCAGCTTATCCAATGAGCAGTTCTTC.